This T cell receptor (beta chain) is from a study of cytomegalovirus exposure and HLA in healthy donors. The CDR3 runs 12 residues. Germline V gene data show CDR1 as SNHLY and CDR2 as FYNNEI. V shed 5 bases and J shed 3 bases, with 7 bases lying between them. Notes on the study in general: Reports credit the classifier with highly specific, highly sensitive diagnosis of cytomegalovirus status.

As concerns this clone: Its cognate antigen is unknown.

13 Jbeta primers and 60 Vbeta primers were used for the PCR. Here immunoSEQ multiplex PCR was the method, and the copy in TCRdb shows in-frame clones only, minus some. This table holds 150,000 to 200,000 clones, around 83% found once. This chain joins TRBV2 and TRBJ1-2; D gene ambiguous. The sequence was collected from a girl between 2 and 10 years old in good health and CMV-seropositive. The sample consisted of PBMCs. The CDR3 DNA is TGTGCCAGCAGTACCGACTACTATGGCTACACCTTC. It yields the protein CASSTDYYGYTF.